The T cell receptor (beta chain) under discussion was sequenced for a study of early T cells in non-severe SARS-CoV-2 infection. Attachment of unique molecular identifiers to individual cDNA molecules was performed. MiXCR, run by TCRdb on the 5' RACE reads, gives a single entry per CDR3 protein. The sample gives approximately 50,000 distinct CDR3 sequences, around 12% of which show up once; approximately 2.5% is in the top ten. The CDR3 contains 14 residues. The V end was cut by 5 bases, the J end by 5 bases, with 15 bases between. CDR1 and CDR2 (germline): SGHAT, FQNNGV. In its sample, this clonotype was seen a few times.

The material was whole blood, obtained at baseline. This sequence originates from an adult who was a healthcare worker with PCR-confirmed SARS-CoV-2 infection or an uninfected control (not recorded which). V gene TRBV11-2 combines with J gene TRBJ2-5; D remains ambiguous. The CDR3 nucleotides read TGTGCCAGCAGCGGTGGTGGATCAATGGAGACCCAGTACTTC. As protein: CASSGGGSMETQYF.